Presented here are 18 T cell receptor beta chains from one specimen sequenced in a study of human T cells and chemical hapten exposure. A single record per CDR3 protein comes from TCRdb applying MiXCR to the RACE reads. The sample holds 95,000 or so distinct CDR3 sequences, roughly 10% seen once. The time point is: patch test 2, 6 weeks after DPC sensitization. As for treatment: therapeutic diphenylcyclopropenone sensitization with weekly scalp DPC. Specimen: whole blood, collected in connection with sensitization to the hapten diphenylcyclopropenone (DPC). These receptors all stem from a woman in her 40s with alopecia areata. Some clones in this sample may be carry-over from other donors' samples.

This clonotype was seen at least ten times. The chain recombines TRBV20-1 with TRBJ2-2; 9 nucleotides agree with TRBD2. The V and J ends lost 3 bases and 8 bases, in that order; junction bases with no gene match: 4. Germline V gene lookup returns CDR1 DFQATT and CDR2 SNEGSKA (reference sequence). This CDR3 spans 13 amino acids. The CDR3 sequence: CSARSSGRGELFF. DNA for the CDR3: TGCAGTGCTAGGAGTAGCGGGAGAGGGGAGCTGTTTTTT.

This clonotype was counted many times. The chain recombines TRBV12-3 or TRBV12-4 with TRBJ2-7; D gene uncertain. V lost 2 bases and J 2 bases, leaving 7 bases between the germline ends. The CDR3 has 13 amino acids. This CDR3 is CASSLRYPYEQYF. The CDR3 bases are TGTGCCAGCAGTTTACGGTATCCCTACGAGCAGTACTTC.

V and J are TRBV20-1 and TRBJ2-5, with 11 bases matching TRBD2. V was clipped by 0 bases and J by 9 bases; unmatched bases: 9. This CDR3 is built from 15 residues. Germline CDR1 DFQATT, CDR2 SNEGSKA (reference sequence). CDR3 sequence: CSARDLGPSGRPQYF. The DNA for the CDR3 is TGCAGTGCTAGAGATTTGGGGCCTAGCGGGAGGCCCCAGTACTTC.

This clonotype was observed at least ten times. The chain carries TRBV10-2 and TRBJ2-2; TRBD1 aligns across 8 bases. V shed 8 bases, J shed 2 bases, and the junction held 7 bases outside the gene matches. CDR1 WSHSY and CDR2 SAAADI come from the germline V gene. This CDR3 region has 15 residues. The CDR3 nucleotides are TGCGCCAGCGGTCAGGGGGCCGTAAACACCGGGGAGCTGTTTTTT. It codes for CASGQGAVNTGELFF.

This clonotype was observed a few times. This chain links TRBV15 with TRBJ2-7, with unresolved D. With 5 bases removed from V and 2 bases from J, the gap between germline ends came to 10 bases. The CDR3 runs to 13 residues. The germline V gene has CDR1 LNHNV and CDR2 YYDKDF (reference sequence). CDR3 nucleotide sequence: TGTGCCACCAGCCCGACGGCTACCTACGAGCAGTACTTC. Translation: CATSPTATYEQYF.

This clonotype was observed at least ten times. The chain links TRBV6-2 or TRBV6-3 to TRBJ1-1, with D possibly TRBD1 on 5 matching bases. V lost 5 bases to trimming and J lost 10 bases, with 17 bases between them. Germline V gene data show CDR1 as MNHEY and CDR2 as SVGEGT. This CDR3 is 13 amino acids long. In DNA, the CDR3 is TGTGCCAGCAGTCAAGGAGGTTGGACAAGAGCTTTCTTT. This sequence encodes CASSQGGWTRAFF.

This clonotype has at least ten counts. The chain recombines TRBV6-6 with TRBJ2-1; D is ambiguous. The CDR3 consists of 11 residues. Trimming removed 7 bases at V and 6 bases at J, with 7 bases between. Per germline, CDR1 MNHNY and CDR2 SVGAGI (reference sequence). This CDR3 reads CASTPANEQFF. CDR3 DNA sequence: TGTGCCAGCACCCCTGCCAATGAGCAGTTCTTC.

Many counts were recorded for this clonotype. The V and J genes are TRBV28 and TRBJ2-7; perhaps D is TRBD1 or TRBD2 (6 bases each). This CDR3 has 12 amino acids. Germline CDR1 MDHEN, CDR2 SYDVKM. Trimming took off 7 bases at V and 7 bases at J, with 14 bases between the two ends. The CDR3 protein is CASTKPGAEQYF. As DNA, the CDR3 is TGTGCCAGCACAAAACCGGGGGCGGAGCAGTACTTC.

This clonotype was seen many times. The chain couples TRBV12-3 or TRBV12-4 to TRBJ2-1; 7 bases map to TRBD1. CDR3 length: 15 residues. V lost 6 bases to trimming and J lost 8 bases; unmatched junction nucleotides: 13. The chain's CDR3 is CASSRDRVKGHEQFF. The DNA of the CDR3 is TGTGCCAGCAGCCGCGACAGGGTAAAAGGTCATGAGCAGTTCTTC.

This clonotype appeared once. A much larger clone lies a single base off, so this may be a read error. This chain links TRBV20-1 with TRBJ2-3, with 8 bases aligning to TRBD2. From germline, CDR1 is DFQATT and CDR2 SNEGSKA (reference sequence). The CDR3 is made up of 15 amino acids. V shed 2 bases, J shed 5 bases, and the junction held 9 bases outside the gene matches. Written as DNA, the CDR3 is TGCAGTGCTAGACGGATGGGACTAGACGGAGATACGCAGTATTTT. It specifies CSARRMGLDGDTQYF.

In this sample, this clonotype turned up many times. The chain joins TRBV6-2 or TRBV6-3 to TRBJ2-5; either TRBD1 or TRBD2 may fit D (5 bases each). Per germline, CDR1 MNHEY and CDR2 SVGEGT. The CDR3 is 15 amino acids. Trimming left V 2 bases short and J 1 base short, with 11 bases between. The CDR3 nucleotides read TGTGCCAGCAGTTACCTCCGGGGCGCCCAAGAGACCCAGTACTTC. Amino acids: CASSYLRGAQETQYF.

The chain employs TRBV28 and TRBJ2-6; D is uncertain. Trimming took off 3 bases at V and 4 bases at J, with 4 bases between the two ends. The length of the CDR3 is 13 residues. CDR1 and CDR2 from the germline V gene are MDHEN and SYDVKM. CDR3 residues: CASSLRGANVLTF. CDR3 in DNA: TGTGCCAGCAGTTTGAGGGGGGCCAACGTCCTGACTTTC.

A word on this clonotype: A much bigger clone sits one base away, suggesting this may be a read error. This sequence joins TRBV10-3 and TRBJ1-5; D is undetermined. Germline values: CDR1 ENHRY, CDR2 SYGVKD. The CDR3 is 13 amino acids. Here the CDR3 reads CATGEYSNQPQQF. CDR3 sequence (DNA): TGTGCCACCGGGGAGTATAGCAATCAGCCCCAGCAATTT.

The table lists this clonotype with many counts. The chain uses TRBV28 and TRBJ2-1, with a tentative D call TRBD2 (5 bases). V was clipped by 6 bases and J by 7 bases, with 22 bases between them. The CDR3 consists of 16 residues. CDR1 and CDR2 (germline): MDHEN, SYDVKM. The CDR3 bases are TGTGCCAGCAGCCTGGCCGGGCCCTTCCGAGGGAATGAGCAGTTCTTC. This gives the protein CASSLAGPFRGNEQFF.

This clonotype came up a few times. This chain joins TRBV28 and TRBJ1-1; TRBD1 matches 7 bases. Germline V gene lookup returns CDR1 MDHEN and CDR2 SYDVKM. The ends lost 8 bases at V and 1 base at J; junction bases unmatched: 10. The CDR3 spans 15 residues. This CDR3 reads CASGRQGGRNTEAFF. The CDR3, as DNA: TGTGCCAGCGGTCGACAGGGAGGAAGGAACACTGAAGCTTTCTTT.

There are many counts of this clonotype. V and J are TRBV11-1 and TRBJ2-2, with TRBD1 identical over 7 bases. This CDR3 has 14 amino acids. Trimming cost V 5 bases and J 7 bases; bases outside gene matches: 7. The germline gives CDR1 SGHAT, CDR2 FQDESV (reference sequence). This chain's CDR3 is CASSRDRVGGELFF. As DNA, the CDR3 is TGTGCCAGCAGCCGAGACAGGGTCGGCGGGGAGCTGTTTTTT.

This clonotype was seen only a few times. The chain couples TRBV28 to TRBJ2-1, with D possibly matching TRBD2 (5 bases). Germline V gene data show CDR1 as MDHEN and CDR2 as SYDVKM. V gave up 6 bases and J gave up 7 bases, with 16 bases separating them. This CDR3 is built from 14 residues. CDR3: CASSLVPGKNEQFF. In nucleotides, the CDR3 is TGTGCCAGCAGCCTAGTCCCGGGAAAGAATGAGCAGTTCTTC. Based on the CDR3 plus reference TRBV28 and TRBJ2-1, the full variable domain is DVKVTQSSRYLVKRTGEKVFLECVQDMDHENMFWYRQDPGLGLRLIYFSYDVKMKEKGDIPEGYSVSREKKERFSLILESASTNQTSMYLCASSLVPGKNEQFFGPGTRLTVL.

V gene TRBV7-9 combines with J gene TRBJ2-5; D is unresolved. The CDR3 totals 17 residues. The ends were cut back, 3 bases at V and 2 bases at J, with 19 bases in the middle. Germline CDR1 is SEHNR and CDR2 is FQNEAQ (reference sequence). CDR3 in amino acids: CASSFKGLTEIQETQYF. CDR3 coding DNA: TGTGCCAGCAGCTTCAAGGGCCTGACGGAAATTCAAGAGACCCAGTACTTC.